The rows below give T cell receptor beta chains drawn from one sample of a study of OX40 agonist ivuxolimab in advanced cancers. Method: immunoSEQ multiplex PCR; TCRdb's copy keeps in-frame clones and lacks some. The sample lists some 35,000 clones; over 80% were seen once. Source: CD4+ or CD8+ T cells sorted from blood, taken in a trial of the OX40 agonist ivuxolimab. The receptor source for this set is an adult with an advanced solid tumor such as melanoma, head and neck, liver or kidney cancer. Both conserved end residues are part of each CDR3. A D gene is named only where the DNA matches it firmly. Size is stated for part of the rows, as once, few or many counts, or as a class when the clone is expanded.

d_gene	len	abundance	v_gene	j_gene	CDR3aa	CDR3nt
NA	14	NA	TRBV5-6	TRBJ2-7	CASSLWGMTDEQYF	TGTGCCAGCAGCTTGTGGGGGATGACGGACGAGCAGTACTTC
NA	15	NA	TRBV7-9	TRBJ1-2	CASSLLDTSNYGYTF	TGTGCCAGCAGCTTATTAGACACCTCTAACTACGGCTACACCTTC
NA	15	NA	TRBV7-6	TRBJ1-1	CASSGPGRANTEAFF	TGTGCCAGCAGCGGCCCCGGGAGGGCTAACACTGAAGCTTTCTTT
NA	13	NA	TRBV9	TRBJ2-2	CASSNLASGELFF	TGTGCCAGCAGCAACCTAGCTTCCGGGGAGCTGTTTTTT
NA	14	many	TRBV7-2	TRBJ2-2	CASSLVSAGGELFF	TGTGCCAGCAGCTTAGTGTCGGCCGGCGGGGAGCTGTTTTTT
TRBD1	16	NA	TRBV4-1	TRBJ2-7	CASSTSGGTGVYEQYF	TGCGCCAGCAGCACCTCCGGTGGGACAGGGGTATACGAGCAGTACTTC
NA	16	once	TRBV5-1	TRBJ2-2	CASSLVGAGIPGELFF	TGCGCCAGCAGCTTGGTAGGGGCAGGAATTCCCGGGGAGCTGTTTTTT
TRBD1	14	NA	TRBV27	TRBJ2-7	CASSPGTESYEQYF	TGTGCCAGCAGTCCCGGGACAGAGTCCTACGAGCAGTACTTC
NA	11	medium-sized	TRBV5-1	TRBJ2-7	CASSDAYEQYF	TGCGCCAGCAGCGACGCCTACGAGCAGTACTTC
NA	13	NA	TRBV7-6	TRBJ1-1	CASSAGGNTEAFF	TGTGCCAGCAGCGCGGGTGGGAACACTGAAGCTTTCTTT
NA	17	NA	TRBV28	TRBJ1-2	CASSGQQRDLANYGYTF	TGTGCCAGCAGCGGACAACAGAGGGACCTAGCTAACTATGGCTACACCTTC
TRBD1	18	NA	TRBV13	TRBJ1-3	CASSSSRRQGRSGNTIYF	TGTGCCAGCAGCTCTAGTCGGCGACAGGGCCGCTCTGGAAACACCATATATTTT
TRBD1	17	NA	TRBV13	TRBJ1-4	CASSLGRTGGTNEKLFF	TGTGCCAGCAGCTTAGGCCGGACAGGGGGCACTAATGAAAAACTGTTTTTT
TRBD1	16	NA	TRBV28	TRBJ2-7	CASSLKGQDPFYEQYF	TGTGCCAGCAGTTTAAAGGGACAGGACCCTTTCTACGAGCAGTACTTC
TRBD2	16	NA	TRBV4-1	TRBJ2-1	CASFVSATSTYNEQFF	TGCGCCAGCTTTGTCTCGGCGACTAGCACGTACAATGAGCAGTTCTTC
NA	12	few	TRBV6-1	TRBJ2-2	CASSEGYRELFF	TGTGCCAGCAGTGAAGGATACAGGGAGCTGTTTTTT
TRBD1	15	NA	TRBV19	TRBJ1-5	CASTPGQGPNQPQHF	TGTGCCAGTACCCCGGGACAGGGCCCGAATCAGCCCCAGCATTTT
TRBD1	15	NA	TRBV4-1	TRBJ2-2	CASSLDRGSFGELFF	TGCGCCAGCAGCCTCGACAGGGGATCGTTCGGGGAGCTGTTTTTT
TRBD2	14	once	TRBV19	TRBJ2-1	CASSWLAGEDEQFF	TGTGCCAGTAGCTGGCTAGCGGGAGAAGATGAGCAGTTCTTC
TRBD2	15	NA	TRBV7-3	TRBJ2-3	CASSLTSGEVDTQYF	TGTGCCAGCAGCTTAACTAGCGGGGAGGTAGATACGCAGTATTTT
TRBD1	13	NA	TRBV4-1	TRBJ1-1	CASSLGQATEAFF	TGCGCCAGCAGCTTAGGACAGGCCACTGAAGCTTTCTTT
NA	15	NA	TRBV4-3	TRBJ1-1	CASSQEWTRSTEAFF	TGCGCCAGCAGCCAAGAATGGACCCGCAGCACTGAAGCTTTCTTT
TRBD2	15	NA	TRBV19	TRBJ2-1	CASRRERGSVDEQFF	TGTGCCAGTAGACGGGAGCGGGGATCAGTGGATGAGCAGTTCTTC
TRBD1	13	NA	TRBV30	TRBJ2-5	CAWARTGRETQYF	TGTGCCTGGGCCCGGACAGGGAGAGAGACCCAGTACTTC
TRBD1	17	few	TRBV19	TRBJ1-5	CASRQGQGAYSNQPQHF	TGTGCCAGCAGACAAGGACAGGGAGCTTATAGCAATCAGCCCCAGCATTTT
NA	21	few	TRBV27	TRBJ2-1	CASSLGQSDGERILTYNEQFF	TGTGCCAGCAGTTTAGGACAGTCCGACGGGGAGCGGATCCTCACCTACAATGAGCAGTTCTTC
TRBD2	15	NA	TRBV6-4	TRBJ2-5	CASSDKAGGPETQYF	TGTGCCAGCAGTGACAAAGCGGGAGGGCCGGAGACCCAGTACTTC
NA	12	NA	TRBV5-4	TRBJ2-2	CASRTQGGELFF	TGTGCCAGCAGGACGCAGGGGGGGGAGCTGTTTTTT
NA	15	NA	TRBV15	TRBJ2-2	CATKIFNPTSGELFF	TGTGCCACCAAAATATTCAATCCCACGTCCGGGGAGCTGTTTTTT
TRBD2	18	NA	TRBV7-9	TRBJ2-1	CASSFEFSGRAPGNEQFF	TGTGCCAGCAGCTTTGAGTTTAGCGGGAGGGCCCCGGGTAATGAGCAGTTCTTC
TRBD2	14	NA	TRBV27	TRBJ2-3	CASSSSGSTDTQYF	TGTGCCAGCAGTTCTAGCGGGAGTACAGATACGCAGTATTTT
NA	18	NA	TRBV9	TRBJ2-2	CASSAPDSSSANTGELFF	TGTGCCAGCAGCGCCCCCGACTCGTCTTCCGCGAACACCGGGGAGCTGTTTTTT
TRBD1	13	once	TRBV6-1	TRBJ1-2	CATAGQGAYGYTF	TGTGCCACCGCAGGACAGGGCGCCTATGGCTACACCTTC
TRBD1	16	NA	TRBV10-3	TRBJ2-1	CAISDRDRGLGNEQFF	TGTGCCATCAGTGACCGGGACAGGGGGCTGGGCAATGAGCAGTTCTTC
NA	14	NA	TRBV4-3	TRBJ2-7	CASSQVPQLDEQYF	TGCGCCAGCAGCCAAGTTCCGCAATTGGACGAGCAGTACTTC
TRBD1	18	NA	TRBV7-2	TRBJ2-2	CASSLARGGQGNTGELFF	TGTGCCAGCAGCTTAGCGCGAGGTGGACAGGGGAACACCGGGGAGCTGTTTTTT
NA	14	once	TRBV5-4	TRBJ2-7	CASSPAQGGGKQYF	TGTGCCAGCAGCCCCGCACAAGGGGGAGGAAAGCAGTACTTC
NA	11	few	TRBV5-1	TRBJ2-7	CASSLGYEQYF	TGCGCCAGCAGCTTGGGGTACGAGCAGTACTTC
TRBD2	19	NA	TRBV13	TRBJ2-1	CASTHRGLAGGSSYNEQFF	TGTGCCAGCACCCACCGCGGACTAGCGGGGGGTAGCTCCTACAATGAGCAGTTCTTC
NA	15	NA	TRBV25-1	TRBJ2-1	CASSERYISYNEQFF	TGTGCCAGCAGTGAGCGGTATATCTCCTACAATGAGCAGTTCTTC
NA	15	NA	TRBV10-3	TRBJ1-2	CAISAVTKTNYGYTF	TGTGCCATCAGTGCGGTGACCAAGACGAACTATGGCTACACCTTC
NA	15	NA	TRBV29-1	TRBJ2-3	CSVEGTIFRQDTQYF	TGCAGCGTTGAAGGGACAATTTTTAGGCAAGATACGCAGTATTTT
TRBD1	15	NA	TRBV19	TRBJ2-5	CASSIRDRGKETQYF	TGTGCCAGTAGTATTCGAGACAGGGGGAAGGAGACCCAGTACTTC
NA	12	NA	TRBV27	TRBJ2-1	CASSKIRDEQFF	TGTGCCAGCAGCAAAATTAGAGATGAGCAGTTCTTC
NA	16	NA	TRBV5-6	TRBJ2-6	CASSLSPYSGANVLTF	TGTGCCAGCAGCTTGAGTCCGTACTCTGGGGCCAACGTCCTGACTTTC
TRBD2	17	NA	TRBV6-1	TRBJ2-7	CASSEGPGGENPYEQYF	TGTGCCAGCAGTGAAGGGCCGGGAGGGGAGAACCCCTACGAGCAGTACTTC
NA	12	NA	TRBV30	TRBJ1-3	CAWSEEGNTIYF	TGTGCCTGGAGTGAGGAGGGAAACACCATATATTTT
NA	17	NA	TRBV28	TRBJ1-2	CASSPSMRTEFNYGYTF	TGTGCCAGCAGCCCATCGATGCGGACGGAATTTAACTATGGCTACACCTTC
NA	14	NA	TRBV29-1	TRBJ2-5	CSVVPLGGLETQYF	TGCAGCGTTGTCCCTTTAGGCGGGCTGGAGACCCAGTACTTC
TRBD1	14	few	TRBV6-5	TRBJ1-2	CASSSQGGHDGYTF	TGTGCCAGCAGTTCCCAGGGGGGGCACGATGGCTACACCTTC
NA	14	once	TRBV23-1	TRBJ1-3	CASSQHPSGNTIYF	TGCGCCAGCAGTCAACACCCCTCTGGAAACACCATATATTTT
NA	13	NA	TRBV7-9	TRBJ2-7	CASSPPANNEQYF	TGTGCCAGCAGCCCCCCGGCGAACAACGAGCAGTACTTC
NA	18	NA	TRBV5-1	TRBJ2-1	CASMGWTSTGISYNEQFF	TGCGCCAGCATGGGTTGGACCAGCACAGGGATATCCTACAATGAGCAGTTCTTC
NA	14	once	TRBV7-8	TRBJ2-1	CASSLDGDYNEQFF	TGTGCCAGCAGCTTAGACGGGGACTACAATGAGCAGTTCTTC
NA	15	few	TRBV4-3	TRBJ1-6	CASSQDRGNNSPLHF	TGCGCCAGCAGCCAAGATCGGGGGAATAATTCACCCCTCCACTTT
NA	13	NA	TRBV27	TRBJ1-5	CASSQTSNQPQHF	TGTGCCAGCAGTCAGACCTCTAATCAGCCCCAGCATTTT
NA	17	NA	TRBV7-9	TRBJ1-3	CASSLGIQGISGNTIYF	TGTGCCAGCAGCTTAGGAATACAGGGCATCTCTGGAAACACCATATATTTT